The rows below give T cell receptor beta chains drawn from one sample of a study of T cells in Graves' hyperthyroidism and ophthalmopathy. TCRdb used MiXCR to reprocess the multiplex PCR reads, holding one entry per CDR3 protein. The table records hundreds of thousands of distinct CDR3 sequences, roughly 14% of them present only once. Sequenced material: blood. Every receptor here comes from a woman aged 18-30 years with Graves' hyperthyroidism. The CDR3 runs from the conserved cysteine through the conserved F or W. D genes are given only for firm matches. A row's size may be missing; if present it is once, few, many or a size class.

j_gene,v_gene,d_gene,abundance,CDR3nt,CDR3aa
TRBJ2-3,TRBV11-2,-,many,TGTGCCAGCAGCTTAGAGACCCGGAGCACAGATACGCAGTATTTT,CASSLETRSTDTQYF
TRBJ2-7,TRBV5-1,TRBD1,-,TGCGCCAGCAGCGGAAGGGGACAGTCGTCTCCCTACGAGCAGTACTTC,CASSGRGQSSPYEQYF
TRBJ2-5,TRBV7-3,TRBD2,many,TGTGCCAGCAGCTCGGGACTAGCGGGGACACAAGAGACCCAGTACTTC,CASSSGLAGTQETQYF
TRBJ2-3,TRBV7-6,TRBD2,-,TGTGCCAGCAGCTTAGCTCACCCTTTTAGGACTAGCGGGAGGCCAGATACGCAGTATTTT,CASSLAHPFRTSGRPDTQYF
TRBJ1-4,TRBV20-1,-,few,TGCAGCCTCCCTGGGAGAGGAGGCGAAAAACTGTTTTTT,CSLPGRGGEKLFF
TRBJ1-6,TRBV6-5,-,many,TGTGCCAGCAGTTACTCGAGCCAATTATTTAATTCACCCCTCCACTTT,CASSYSSQLFNSPLHF
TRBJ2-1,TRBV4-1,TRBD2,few,TGCGCCAGCAGCAGGCTAGCGGGGGGGCCTTCCTACAATGAGCAGTTCTTC,CASSRLAGGPSYNEQFF
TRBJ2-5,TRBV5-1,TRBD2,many,TGCGCCAGCAGCTCGGCGGGAGTGATAGAGACCCAGTACTTC,CASSSAGVIETQYF
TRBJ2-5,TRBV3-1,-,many,TGTGCCAGCAGCCAAGAACGGGCTGCTCAGTACTTC,CASSQERAAQYF
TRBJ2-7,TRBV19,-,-,TGTGTCAGTAGTATAGGGCCAGCGGGCGTATACGAGCAGTACTTC,CVSSIGPAGVYEQYF
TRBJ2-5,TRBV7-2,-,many,TGTGCCAGCAGCTTAGCCGGTACGGAAGAGACCCAGTACTTC,CASSLAGTEETQYF